This T cell receptor beta chain derives from a study of Ad26.COV2.S vaccination and SARS-CoV-2 variants. As regards this clone: As yet, its antigen is unknown.

CDR3 length equals 16 residues. Losses at the gene ends were 4 bases for V and 5 bases for J; bases not matched to a gene: 14. The germline V gene encodes CDR1 SGHTA and CDR2 FQGNSA. The treatment here: about 20 received Ad26.COV2.S at low or high dose, single or two shots; 5 received placebo; per-sample allocation not given. The samples date from day 63 after the first vaccine or placebo injection. Donation was by an adult aged 18-55 years who was in Boston. An Ad26 vector expressing Wuhan-strain SARS-CoV-2 spike constituted the vaccine. Study outcomes and limitations: There was a possibility that the TCR breadth and depth analyses underestimated total T cell responses. Recipients of vaccine and of placebo showed similar breadth of their non-spike TCR repertoires.

Repertoires were generated with immunoSEQ multiplex PCR, while TCRdb's copy carries only in-frame clones and drops some. The repertoire holds roughly 500,000 clones, with 70% to 90% as singletons. This chain uses TRBV7-2 with TRBJ2-7; 7 nucleotides agree with TRBD2. The sample here was peripheral blood, taken in a trial of Ad26.COV2.S vaccine versus placebo. The receptor comes from a person between 18 and 65 years old who received the Ad26.COV2.S COVID-19 vaccine or a placebo. CDR3 region: CASSSIGGFSGNEQYF. The CDR3 DNA sequence: TGTGCCAGCAGCTCCATCGGCGGTTTCAGCGGGAACGAGCAGTACTTC.